This TCR beta chain comes out of a study of CXCR3-negative and CXCR3-positive naive CD8 T cells. The authors made the TRB cDNA libraries by 5' RACE using UMI labels. TCRdb re-called the 5' RACE reads, yielding one record per CDR3 amino acid sequence without DNA. This listing includes 100,000 to 150,000 distinct CDR3 sequences. The sequence was obtained from a human donor in good health. Some clones in this sample may be carry-over from other donors' samples. Specimen: naive CXCR3- CD8+ T cells from blood. Regarding subset: CD45RO-CCR7+CD27+CD95- naive CD8+ T cells lacking CXCR3 (TNR3-).

CDR3 loop: CASSTYGSLGRGVHNEQFF. The J gene is TRBJ2-1, the V gene TRBV6-2 or TRBV6-3. Looked up from germline, CDR1 is MNHEY and CDR2 is SVGEGT. The CDR3 runs 19 residues.